This TCR beta chain appears in the sequencing data of a study of cytomegalovirus exposure and HLA in healthy donors. Study-wide context: Among roughly 190 million T cells, an earlier analysis found roughly 100 million unique TCR beta sequences.

The V segment lost 4 bases and the J segment 6 bases; nucleotides outside the gene matches: 11. This CDR3 has 15 residues. Germline V gene data show CDR1 as SQVTM and CDR2 as ANQGSEA. PCR primers comprised 60 Vbeta and 13 Jbeta primers. Authors' processing steps: Some 9.9 million of tens of millions of unique TCR beta chains were shared, per a later count. Using immunoSEQ multiplex PCR, the repertoire was profiled, and TCRdb retains in-frame clones only, with some absent. That table gives V, J and clone size, and the DNA gave D and trimming. The table has 100,000 to 150,000 clones, approximately 72% seen once.

The sequencing sample was made of PBMCs. J is TRBJ2-1 and V is TRBV29-1; 8 bases are a match to TRBD2. The receptor was isolated from a human donor in good health. The CDR3 DNA sequence: TGCAGCGTTGGCCTGGGACTAGGTGTTCTCAATGAGCAGTTCTTC. Protein: CSVGLGLGVLNEQFF.